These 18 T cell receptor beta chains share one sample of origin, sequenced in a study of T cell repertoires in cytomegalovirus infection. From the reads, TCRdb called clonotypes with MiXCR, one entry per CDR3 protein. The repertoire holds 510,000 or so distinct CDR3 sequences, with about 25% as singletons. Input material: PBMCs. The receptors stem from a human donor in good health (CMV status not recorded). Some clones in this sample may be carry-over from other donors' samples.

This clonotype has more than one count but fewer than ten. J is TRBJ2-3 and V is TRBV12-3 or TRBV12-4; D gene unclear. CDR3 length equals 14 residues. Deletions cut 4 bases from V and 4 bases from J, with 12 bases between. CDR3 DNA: TGTGCCAGCAGTTCAGGCCCCGTCCCAGATACGCAGTATTTT. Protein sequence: CASSSGPVPDTQYF.

CDR3 residues: CASSQGGSYEQYF. The CDR3 coding sequence is TGCGCCAGCAGCCAAGGTGGGAGCTACGAGCAGTACTTC. The rearrangement uses TRBV4-3 and TRBJ2-7; maybe TRBD2 (5 bases). In germline, CDR1 is LGHNA, CDR2 YSLEER. The CDR3 runs to 13 residues. V was cut by 1 base and J by 3 bases, with 7 bases left in between.

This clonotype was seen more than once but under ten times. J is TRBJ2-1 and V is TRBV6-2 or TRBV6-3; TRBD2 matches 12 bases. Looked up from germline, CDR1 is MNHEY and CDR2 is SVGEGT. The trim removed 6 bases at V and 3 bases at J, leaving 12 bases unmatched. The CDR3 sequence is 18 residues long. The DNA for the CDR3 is TGTGCCAGCAGCTCAGGTCCTAGCGGGAGGGCCCTCTACAATGAGCAGTTCTTC. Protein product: CASSSGPSGRALYNEQFF.

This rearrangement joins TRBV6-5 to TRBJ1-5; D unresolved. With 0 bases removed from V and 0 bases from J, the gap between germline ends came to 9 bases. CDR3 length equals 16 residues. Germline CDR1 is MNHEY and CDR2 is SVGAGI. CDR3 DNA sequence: TGTGCCAGCAGTTACTCTCCACCTTATAGCAATCAGCCCCAGCATTTT. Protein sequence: CASSYSPPYSNQPQHF.

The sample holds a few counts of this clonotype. The CDR3 region has the DNA TGTGCCAGTATGGGCGGGAGTGGTGGGAATGAGCAGTTCTTC. Its translation: CASMGGSGGNEQFF. The chain couples TRBV19 to TRBJ2-1; 7 nucleotides align to TRBD2. The CDR3 loop spans 14 amino acids. Unmatched junction bases numbered 10, after V lost 7 bases and J lost 7 bases. Germline values: CDR1 LNHDA, CDR2 SQIVND (reference sequence).

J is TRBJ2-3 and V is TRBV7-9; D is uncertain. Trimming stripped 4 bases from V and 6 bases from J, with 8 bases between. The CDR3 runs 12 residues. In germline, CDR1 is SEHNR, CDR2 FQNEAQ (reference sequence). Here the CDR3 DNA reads TGTGCCAGCAGCTCACCCTCTGATACGCAGTATTTT. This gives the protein CASSSPSDTQYF. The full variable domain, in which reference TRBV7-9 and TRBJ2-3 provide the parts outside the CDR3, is DTGVSQNPRHKITKRGQNVTFRCDPISEHNRLYWYRQTLGQGPEFLTYFQNEAQLEKSRLLSDRFSAERPKGSFSTLEIQRTEQGDSAMYLCASSSPSDTQYFGPGTRLTVL.

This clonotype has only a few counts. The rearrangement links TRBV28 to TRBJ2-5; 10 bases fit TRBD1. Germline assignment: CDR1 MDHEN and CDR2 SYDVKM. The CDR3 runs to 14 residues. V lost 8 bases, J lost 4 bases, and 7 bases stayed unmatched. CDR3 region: CASGYGQGVETQYF. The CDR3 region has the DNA TGTGCCAGCGGGTACGGACAGGGGGTAGAGACCCAGTACTTC.

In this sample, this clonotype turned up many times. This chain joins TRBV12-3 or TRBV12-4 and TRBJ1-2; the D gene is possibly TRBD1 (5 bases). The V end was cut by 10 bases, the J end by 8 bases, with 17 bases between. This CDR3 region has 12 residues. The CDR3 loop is CATTLQVSGYTF. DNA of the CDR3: TGTGCCACCACCCTACAGGTCTCGGGCTACACCTTC.

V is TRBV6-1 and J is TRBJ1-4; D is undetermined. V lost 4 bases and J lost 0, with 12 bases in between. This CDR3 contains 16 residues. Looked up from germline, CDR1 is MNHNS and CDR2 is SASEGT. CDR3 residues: CASSAFLVTTNEKLFF. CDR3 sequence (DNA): TGTGCCAGCAGTGCCTTCCTCGTAACAACTAATGAAAAACTGTTTTTT.

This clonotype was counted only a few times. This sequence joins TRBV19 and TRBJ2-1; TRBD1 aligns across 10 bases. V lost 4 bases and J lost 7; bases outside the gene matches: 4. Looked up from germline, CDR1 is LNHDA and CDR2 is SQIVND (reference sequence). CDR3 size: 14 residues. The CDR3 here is CASSRDRGGNEQFF. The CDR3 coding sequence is TGTGCCAGTAGTAGGGACAGGGGCGGGAATGAGCAGTTCTTC. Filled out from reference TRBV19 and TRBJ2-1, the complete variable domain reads DGGITQSPKYLFRKEGQNVTLSCEQNLNHDAMYWYRQDPGQGLRLIYYSQIVNDFQKGDIAEGYSVSREKKESFPLTVTSAQKNPTAFYLCASSRDRGGNEQFFGPGTRLTVL.

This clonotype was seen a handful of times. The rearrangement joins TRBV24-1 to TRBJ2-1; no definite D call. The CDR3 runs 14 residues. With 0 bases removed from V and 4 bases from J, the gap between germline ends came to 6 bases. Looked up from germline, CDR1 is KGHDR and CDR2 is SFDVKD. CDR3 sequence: CATSDLSRYNEQFF. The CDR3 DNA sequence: TGTGCCACCAGTGATTTGTCTCGGTACAATGAGCAGTTCTTC.

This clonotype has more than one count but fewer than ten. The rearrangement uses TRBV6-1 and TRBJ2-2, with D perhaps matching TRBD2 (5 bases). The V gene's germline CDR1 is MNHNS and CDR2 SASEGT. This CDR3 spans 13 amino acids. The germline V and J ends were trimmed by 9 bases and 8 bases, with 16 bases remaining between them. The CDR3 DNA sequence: TGTGCCAGTGTCAGCCGGGGTCGGGGGGAGCTGTTTTTT. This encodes CASVSRGRGELFF.

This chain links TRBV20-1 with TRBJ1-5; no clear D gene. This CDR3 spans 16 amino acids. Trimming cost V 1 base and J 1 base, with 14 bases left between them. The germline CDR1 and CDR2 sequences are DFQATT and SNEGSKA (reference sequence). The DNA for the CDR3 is TGCAGTGCTAGAGTCCCCGGGAGCCTGAGCAATCAGCCCCAGCATTTT. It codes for CSARVPGSLSNQPQHF.

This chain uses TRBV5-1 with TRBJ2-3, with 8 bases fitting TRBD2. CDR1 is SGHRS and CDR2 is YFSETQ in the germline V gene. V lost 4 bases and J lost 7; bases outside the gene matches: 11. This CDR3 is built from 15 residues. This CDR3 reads CASSRAGEASNTQYF. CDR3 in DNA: TGCGCCAGCAGCCGAGCGGGAGAGGCCAGTAATACGCAGTATTTT. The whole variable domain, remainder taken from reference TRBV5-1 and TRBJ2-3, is KAGVTQTPRYLIKTRGQQVTLSCSPISGHRSVSWYQQTPGQGLQFLFEYFSETQRNKGNFPGRFSGRQFSNSRSEMNVSTLELGDSALYLCASSRAGEASNTQYFGPGTRLTVL.

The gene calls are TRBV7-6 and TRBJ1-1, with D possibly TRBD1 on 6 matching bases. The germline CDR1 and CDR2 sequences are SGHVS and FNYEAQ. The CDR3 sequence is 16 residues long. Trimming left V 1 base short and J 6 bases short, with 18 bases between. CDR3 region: CASSLVSTGSLAEAFF. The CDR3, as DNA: TGTGCCAGCAGCTTAGTATCCACAGGGTCTTTAGCTGAAGCTTTCTTT. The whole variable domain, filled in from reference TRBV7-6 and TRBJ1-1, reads GAGVSQSPRYKVTKRGQDVALRCDPISGHVSLYWYRQALGQGPEFLTYFNYEAQQDKSGLPNDRFSAERPEGSISTLTIQRTEQRDSAMYRCASSLVSTGSLAEAFFGQGTRLTVV.

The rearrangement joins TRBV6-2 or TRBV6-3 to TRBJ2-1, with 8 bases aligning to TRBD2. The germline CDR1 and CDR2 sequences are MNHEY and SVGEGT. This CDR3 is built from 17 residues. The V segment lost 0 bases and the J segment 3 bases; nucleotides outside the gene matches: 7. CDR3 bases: TGTGCCAGCAGTTACTCGAAGAGGCTAGCGGGCTACAATGAGCAGTTCTTC. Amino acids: CASSYSKRLAGYNEQFF.

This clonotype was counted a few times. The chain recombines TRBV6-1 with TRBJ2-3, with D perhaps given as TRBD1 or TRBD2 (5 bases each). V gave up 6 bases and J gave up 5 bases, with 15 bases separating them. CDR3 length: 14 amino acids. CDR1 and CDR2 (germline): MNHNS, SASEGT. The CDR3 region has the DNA TGTGCCAGCAGGAGGGGCTTCGGCGGAGATACGCAGTATTTT. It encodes CASRRGFGGDTQYF.

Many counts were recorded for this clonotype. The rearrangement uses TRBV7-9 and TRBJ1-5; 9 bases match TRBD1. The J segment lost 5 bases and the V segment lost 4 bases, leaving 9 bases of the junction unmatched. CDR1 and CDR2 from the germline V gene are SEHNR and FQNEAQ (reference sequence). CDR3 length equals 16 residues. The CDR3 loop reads CASSSTGTGSDQPQHF. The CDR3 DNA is TGTGCCAGCAGCTCAACCGGGACAGGGAGCGATCAGCCCCAGCATTTT.